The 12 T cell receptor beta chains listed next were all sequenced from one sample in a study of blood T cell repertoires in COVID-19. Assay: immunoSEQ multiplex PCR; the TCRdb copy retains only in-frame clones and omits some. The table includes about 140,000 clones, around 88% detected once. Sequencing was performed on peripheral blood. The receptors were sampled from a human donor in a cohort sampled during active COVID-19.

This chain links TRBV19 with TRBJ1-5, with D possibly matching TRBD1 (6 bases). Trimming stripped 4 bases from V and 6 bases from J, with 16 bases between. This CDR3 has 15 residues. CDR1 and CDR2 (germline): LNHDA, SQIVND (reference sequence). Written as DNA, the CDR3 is TGTGCCAGTAGTAATGGCAGGGGCTCAGGTCAGCCCCAGCATTTT. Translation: CASSNGRGSGQPQHF. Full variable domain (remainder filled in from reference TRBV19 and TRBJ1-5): DGGITQSPKYLFRKEGQNVTLSCEQNLNHDAMYWYRQDPGQGLRLIYYSQIVNDFQKGDIAEGYSVSREKKESFPLTVTSAQKNPTAFYLCASSNGRGSGQPQHFGDGTRLSIL.

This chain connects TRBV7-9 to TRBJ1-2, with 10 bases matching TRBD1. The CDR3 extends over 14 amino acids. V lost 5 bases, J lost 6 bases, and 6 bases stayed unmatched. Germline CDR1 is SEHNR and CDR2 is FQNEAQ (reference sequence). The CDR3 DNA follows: TGTGCCAGCAGCCCCGACAGGGGGCTGAATGGCTACACCTTC. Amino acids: CASSPDRGLNGYTF.

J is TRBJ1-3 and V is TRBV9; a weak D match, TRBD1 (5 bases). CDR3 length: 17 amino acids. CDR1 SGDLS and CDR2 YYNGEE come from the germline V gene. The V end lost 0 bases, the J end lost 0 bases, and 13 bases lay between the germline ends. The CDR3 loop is CASSVGRQTISGNTIYF. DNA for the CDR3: TGTGCCAGCAGCGTAGGCCGACAGACCATCTCTGGAAACACCATATATTTT.

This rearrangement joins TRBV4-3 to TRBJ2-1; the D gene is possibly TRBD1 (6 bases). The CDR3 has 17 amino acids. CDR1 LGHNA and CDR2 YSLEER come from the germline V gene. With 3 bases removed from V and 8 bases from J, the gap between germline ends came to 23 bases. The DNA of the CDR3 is TGCGCCAGCAGCCAGGGGGTGGGCCCCAGGGGATCGGATGAGCAGTTCTTC. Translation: CASSQGVGPRGSDEQFF.

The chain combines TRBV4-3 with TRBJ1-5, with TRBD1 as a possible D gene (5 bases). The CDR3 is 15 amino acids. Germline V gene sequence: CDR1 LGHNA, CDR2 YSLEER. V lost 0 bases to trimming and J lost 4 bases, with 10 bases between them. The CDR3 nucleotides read TGCGCCAGCAGCCAAGATCGGGGGTGGAATCAGCCCCAGCATTTT. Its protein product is CASSQDRGWNQPQHF.

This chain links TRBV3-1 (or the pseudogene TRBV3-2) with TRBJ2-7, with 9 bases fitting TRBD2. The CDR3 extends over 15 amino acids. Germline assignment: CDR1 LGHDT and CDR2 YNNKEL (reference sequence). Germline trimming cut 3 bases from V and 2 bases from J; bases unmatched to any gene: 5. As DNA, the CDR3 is TGTGCCAGCAGCCAGGAGCGGGGGGTTACCTACGAGCAGTACTTC. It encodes CASSQERGVTYEQYF.

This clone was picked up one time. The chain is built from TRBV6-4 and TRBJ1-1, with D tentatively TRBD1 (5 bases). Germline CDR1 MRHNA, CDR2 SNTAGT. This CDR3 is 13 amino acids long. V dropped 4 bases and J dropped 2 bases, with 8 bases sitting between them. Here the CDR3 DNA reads TGTGCCAGCAGTGTGCAGGGAAACACTGAAGCTTTCTTT. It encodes CASSVQGNTEAFF.

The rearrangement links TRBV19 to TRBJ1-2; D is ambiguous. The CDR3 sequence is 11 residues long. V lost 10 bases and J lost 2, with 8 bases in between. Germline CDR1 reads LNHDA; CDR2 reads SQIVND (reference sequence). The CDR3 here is CATLENYGYTF. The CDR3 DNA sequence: TGTGCCACGCTGGAGAACTATGGCTACACCTTC.

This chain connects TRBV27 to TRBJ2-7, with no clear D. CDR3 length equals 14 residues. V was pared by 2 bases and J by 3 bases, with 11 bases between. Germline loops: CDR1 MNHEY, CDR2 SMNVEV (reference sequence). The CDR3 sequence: CASSLIPSGYEQYF. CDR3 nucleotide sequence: TGTGCCAGCAGTTTAATTCCTTCGGGCTACGAGCAGTACTTC.

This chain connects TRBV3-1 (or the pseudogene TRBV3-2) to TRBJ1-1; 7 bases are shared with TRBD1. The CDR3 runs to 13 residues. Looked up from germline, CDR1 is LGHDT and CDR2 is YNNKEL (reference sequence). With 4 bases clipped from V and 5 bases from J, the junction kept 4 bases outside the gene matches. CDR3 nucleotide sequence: TGTGCCAGCAGCCTAGTACAGGGGACTGAAGCTTTCTTT. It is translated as CASSLVQGTEAFF.

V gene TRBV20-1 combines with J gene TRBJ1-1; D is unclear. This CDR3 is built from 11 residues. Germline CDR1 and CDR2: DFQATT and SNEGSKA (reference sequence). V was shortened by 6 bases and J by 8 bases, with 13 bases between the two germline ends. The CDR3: CSAPRGGEAFF. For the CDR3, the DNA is TGCAGTGCCCCCCGGGGAGGCGAAGCTTTCTTT.

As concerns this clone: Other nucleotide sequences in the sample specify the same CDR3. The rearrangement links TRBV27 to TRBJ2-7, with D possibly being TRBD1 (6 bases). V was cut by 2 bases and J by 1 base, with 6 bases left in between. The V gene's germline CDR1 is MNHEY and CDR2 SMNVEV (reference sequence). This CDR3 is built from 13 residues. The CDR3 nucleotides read TGTGCCAGCAGTTTAACAGGGTCCTACGAGCAGTACTTC. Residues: CASSLTGSYEQYF.